A selection of T cell receptor beta chains follows, all from one sample in a study of T-cell memory formation after mild COVID-19. One entry per CDR3 protein results from TCRdb running MiXCR on the 5' RACE reads. The sample has roughly 29,000 distinct CDR3 sequences, approximately 7.4% seen once. Sequencing used PBMCs or a T cell subset sorted from them (not recorded which). The receptors stem from an adult woman who had mild COVID-19 (a few samples of this study predate the infection). Cell type and time point are not known. Both conserved end residues are part of each CDR3. D genes are given only for firm matches. Size tells how often a clone was seen (once, few, many) or the class of an expanded clone, and some rows leave it out.

many	TRBV12-3/TRBV12-4	NA	TRBJ1-5	CASSLQPGPQHF	TGTGCCAGCAGCCTACAACCTGGGCCCCAGCATTTT
many	TRBV6-4	NA	TRBJ2-1	CASSRDNEGDEQFF	TGTGCCAGCAGCCGGGACAACGAAGGCGATGAGCAGTTCTTC
many	TRBV5-6	TRBD2	TRBJ2-3	CASSLDWGGGASDTQYF	TGTGCCAGCAGCTTGGATTGGGGCGGGGGAGCCTCAGATACGCAGTATTTT
many	TRBV5-4	NA	TRBJ1-1	CASSFNRRLNTEAFF	TGTGCCAGCAGCTTCAACAGGCGATTGAACACTGAAGCTTTCTTT
many	TRBV10-2	NA	TRBJ2-7	CASSGPPTYEQYF	TGCGCCAGCAGTGGACCGCCAACCTACGAGCAGTACTTC
NA	TRBV12-3/TRBV12-4	NA	TRBJ2-1	CASSFGENEQFF	TGTGCCAGCAGTTTTGGGGAAAATGAGCAGTTCTTC
medium-sized	TRBV24-1	NA	TRBJ2-3	CATSDPRSGDTDTQYF	TGTGCCACCAGTGACCCTCGGTCAGGCGACACAGATACGCAGTATTTT
NA	TRBV3-1	NA	TRBJ2-7	CASSLHDKRPDEQYF	TGTGCCAGCAGCCTACATGACAAGCGGCCGGACGAGCAGTACTTC
many	TRBV4-1	TRBD2	TRBJ2-3	CASSQDFERAGSTDTQYF	TGCGCCAGCAGCCAAGATTTCGAACGAGCGGGGAGCACAGATACGCAGTATTTT
NA	TRBV27	NA	TRBJ1-4	CASSFINSSEKLFF	TGTGCCAGCAGTTTCATAAACTCGAGTGAAAAACTGTTTTTT
many	TRBV10-3	NA	TRBJ2-1	CAISNPGWERNEQFF	TGTGCCATCAGCAACCCGGGGTGGGAAAGGAATGAGCAGTTCTTC
NA	TRBV18	NA	TRBJ1-2	CASSPSPQRDRGYTF	TGTGCCAGCTCACCCTCCCCGCAAAGAGATAGGGGCTACACCTTC
many	TRBV7-8	TRBD2	TRBJ2-3	CASSLEWRGGSSTDTQYF	TGTGCCAGCAGCTTAGAGTGGCGGGGGGGATCTAGCACAGATACGCAGTATTTT
many	TRBV24-1	NA	TRBJ2-3	CATSGRGSADTQYF	TGTGCCACCAGTGGCAGGGGTAGCGCAGATACGCAGTATTTT
many	TRBV20-1	NA	TRBJ2-1	CSARVKDNEQFF	TGCAGTGCTAGAGTTAAGGATAATGAGCAGTTCTTC
many	TRBV20-1	NA	TRBJ1-3	CSAREGNTIYF	TGCAGTGCTAGGGAGGGAAACACCATATATTTT
many	TRBV18	NA	TRBJ2-1	CASSPAANYNEQFF	TGTGCCAGCTCACCAGCAGCAAACTACAATGAGCAGTTCTTC
many	TRBV9	NA	TRBJ1-2	CASSEGESDGYTF	TGTGCCAGCAGCGAGGGGGAATCTGATGGCTACACCTTC
NA	TRBV6-1	NA	TRBJ1-2	CASLKGGAGNYGYTF	TGTGCCAGCCTGAAGGGAGGAGCTGGTAACTATGGCTACACCTTC
many	TRBV7-2	TRBD1	TRBJ2-1	CASSSRDRGEQFF	TGTGCCAGCAGCAGCCGGGACAGGGGTGAGCAGTTCTTC
many	TRBV19	TRBD1	TRBJ2-2	CATRGTGVAGELFF	TGTGCCACTCGTGGGACAGGGGTCGCCGGGGAGCTGTTTTTT
NA	TRBV7-8	NA	TRBJ2-5	CASSLAGGEETQYF	TGTGCCAGCAGCTTAGCGGGGGGCGAAGAGACCCAGTACTTC
many	TRBV3-1	NA	TRBJ2-5	CASSPRDYQETQYF	TGTGCCAGCAGCCCCCGGGACTACCAAGAGACCCAGTACTTC
many	TRBV4-2	TRBD2	TRBJ2-1	CASSQDLGSGIRNEQFF	TGTGCCAGCAGCCAAGATTTAGGTAGCGGGATTAGGAATGAGCAGTTCTTC
many	TRBV20-1	TRBD2	TRBJ2-1	CSATSSLAGGLYEQFF	TGCAGTGCTACTTCTTCTCTAGCGGGAGGGCTTTATGAGCAGTTCTTC
NA	TRBV19	TRBD2	TRBJ2-1	CASSIRDYWAEGEQFF	TGTGCCAGTAGTATTCGGGACTATTGGGCCGAAGGGGAGCAGTTCTTC
many	TRBV6-2/TRBV6-3	NA	TRBJ1-5	CASSYSVDSQPQHF	TGTGCCAGCAGTTATTCCGTGGATAGTCAGCCCCAGCATTTT
many	TRBV24-1	TRBD2	TRBJ2-1	CATSDPSRTSGSYNEQFF	TGTGCCACCAGTGATCCAAGCCGGACTAGCGGGAGTTACAATGAGCAGTTCTTC
many	TRBV5-8	NA	TRBJ2-1	CASSLVRVEQFF	TGTGCCAGCAGCTTGGTGAGGGTTGAGCAGTTCTTC
many	TRBV24-1	NA	TRBJ1-5	CATSGIGVGNQPQHF	TGTGCCACCAGTGGGATAGGGGTTGGCAATCAGCCCCAGCATTTT
few	TRBV12-3/TRBV12-4	NA	TRBJ1-4	CASRLERDGEKLFF	TGTGCCAGCAGGTTGGAGAGGGACGGCGAAAAACTGTTTTTT
NA	TRBV20-1	TRBD1	TRBJ1-3	CSARDPRPPKRGLSGNTIYF	TGCAGTGCTAGAGACCCCCGGCCACCAAAAAGGGGGCTCTCTGGAAACACCATATATTTT
NA	TRBV7-6	NA	TRBJ1-2	CASSLGGAYGYTF	TGTGCCAGCAGCTTAGGGGGCGCCTATGGCTACACCTTC
many	TRBV15	NA	TRBJ2-1	CATSREPPFLLAGRNEQFF	TGTGCCACCAGCAGAGAACCCCCGTTTTTACTCGCGGGACGCAATGAGCAGTTCTTC
many	TRBV7-2	NA	TRBJ1-2	CASSLGESYGYTF	TGTGCCAGCAGCCTCGGGGAGTCCTATGGCTACACCTTC
many	TRBV20-1	NA	TRBJ2-1	CSAPTEPTKNNEQFF	TGCAGTGCTCCTACGGAGCCCACGAAAAACAATGAGCAGTTCTTC
many	TRBV18	TRBD1	TRBJ2-3	CASSSRDRGPDTQYF	TGTGCCAGCTCTTCCCGAGACAGGGGCCCAGATACGCAGTATTTT
many	TRBV10-3	NA	TRBJ1-2	CAISATVDTNYGYTF	TGTGCCATCAGTGCGACAGTAGATACTAACTATGGCTACACCTTC
many	TRBV27	NA	TRBJ1-5	CASSLTDGENQPQHF	TGTGCCAGCAGTTTGACAGACGGGGAGAATCAGCCCCAGCATTTT
many	TRBV6-5	NA	TRBJ1-1	CASRSGRGAIEAFF	TGTGCCAGCAGATCAGGGAGGGGGGCAATTGAAGCTTTCTTT
many	TRBV20-1	NA	TRBJ2-7	CSALIIEQYF	TGCAGTGCGCTGATTATTGAGCAGTACTTC
many	TRBV6-5	NA	TRBJ2-1	CASSYKGGWRNEQFF	TGTGCCAGCAGTTACAAGGGGGGATGGAGGAATGAGCAGTTCTTC
many	TRBV7-9	NA	TRBJ1-1	CASSLGWGPNTEAFF	TGTGCCAGCAGCTTAGGTTGGGGCCCGAACACTGAAGCTTTCTTT
many	TRBV6-2/TRBV6-3	NA	TRBJ1-5	CASSRGNYQPQHF	TGTGCCAGCAGCAGGGGCAATTATCAGCCCCAGCATTTT
many	TRBV30	NA	TRBJ2-1	CAWSIKGQGSYNEQFF	TGTGCCTGGTCAATAAAAGGGCAAGGGTCCTACAATGAGCAGTTCTTC
many	TRBV20-1	TRBD2	TRBJ2-7	CSASRASGSGNEQYF	TGCAGTGCTAGCAGGGCTAGCGGGAGTGGAAACGAGCAGTACTTC
many	TRBV19	TRBD1	TRBJ1-5	CASSISRGRLSNQPQHF	TGTGCCAGTAGTATTAGCAGGGGGCGCCTCAGCAATCAGCCCCAGCATTTT
many	TRBV7-2	TRBD2	TRBJ2-7	CASSPEPSGRAYEQYF	TGTGCCAGCAGCCCCGAACCGAGCGGGAGGGCCTACGAGCAGTACTTC
many	TRBV7-8	TRBD2	TRBJ2-5	CASSASGGGETQYF	TGTGCCAGCAGCGCCAGCGGGGGCGGAGAGACCCAGTACTTC
many	TRBV20-1	NA	TRBJ1-1	CSAIDTPGTEAFF	TGCAGTGCTATCGACACGCCGGGGACTGAAGCTTTCTTT
medium-sized	TRBV5-6	TRBD1	TRBJ2-6	CASSFGTEVSGANVLTF	TGTGCCAGCAGCTTCGGGACAGAAGTCTCTGGGGCCAACGTCCTGACTTTC
many	TRBV19	NA	TRBJ2-1	CASSTGTRYNEQFF	TGTGCCAGTAGCACCGGGACCCGCTACAATGAGCAGTTCTTC
many	TRBV20-1	NA	TRBJ2-7	CSARPPAYEQYF	TGCAGTGCTAGGCCCCCCGCCTACGAGCAGTACTTC
many	TRBV20-1	NA	TRBJ1-1	CSALGQLGTEAFF	TGCAGTGCTCTAGGGCAGCTTGGCACTGAAGCTTTCTTT
many	TRBV20-1	NA	TRBJ1-5	CSAIWRPGYSNQPQHF	TGCAGTGCTATATGGCGGCCTGGATATAGCAATCAGCCCCAGCATTTT
many	TRBV15	NA	TRBJ2-3	CATSRDLEPITDTQYF	TGTGCCACCAGCAGAGATCTGGAGCCTATCACAGATACGCAGTATTTT
many	TRBV3-1	NA	TRBJ2-7	CASSQVMGLVGYEQYF	TGTGCCAGCAGCCAAGTGATGGGCTTGGTGGGCTACGAGCAGTACTTC